A selection of T cell receptor beta chains follows, all from one sample in a study of blood T cell repertoires in COVID-19. The data were produced by immunoSEQ multiplex PCR, yet TCRdb's version contains in-frame clones alone and is incomplete. Among 200,000 to 300,000 clones listed, 88% were seen once. Material: peripheral blood. These receptors were taken from a woman aged 25 to 39 with acute or convalescent COVID-19. The CDR3 runs from the conserved cysteine through the conserved F or W. The order of the fields is clone size, V gene, D gene, J gene, CDR3 protein, CDR3 DNA. A D gene is named only where the DNA matches it firmly. Not every row has a clone size; where given, it reads once, few, many or a size class.

>-|TRBV19|-|TRBJ1-2
CASSEDGGSGYTF
TGTGCCAGTAGTGAGGACGGGGGTAGTGGCTACACCTTC
>-|TRBV6-5|TRBD2|TRBJ2-3
CASARSGSTDTQYF
TGTGCCAGCGCAAGGAGCGGGAGTACAGATACGCAGTATTTT
>-|TRBV10-3|-|TRBJ2-7
CAISDEAGPYEQYF
TGTGCCATCAGTGATGAGGCAGGGCCCTACGAGCAGTACTTC
>-|TRBV9|TRBD2|TRBJ2-7
CASSVGGTTSEQYF
TGTGCCAGCAGCGTAGGTGGGACTACCTCCGAGCAGTACTTC
>-|TRBV4-1|-|TRBJ1-4
CASSQDRGFNEKLFF
TGCGCCAGCAGCCAAGACAGGGGATTCAATGAAAAACTGTTTTTT
>-|TRBV11-3|-|TRBJ1-1
CASSSRGSGEAFF
TGTGCCAGCAGCTCAAGGGGGTCGGGGGAAGCTTTCTTT
>-|TRBV28|-|TRBJ1-2
CASSNSGYGYTF
TGTGCCAGCAGTAACTCAGGGTATGGCTACACCTTC
>-|TRBV19|-|TRBJ1-1
CASSNRVSAEAFF
TGTGCCAGTAGTAACAGGGTTAGCGCTGAAGCTTTCTTT
>-|TRBV11-2|TRBD1|TRBJ1-1
CASSTGTGLVNTEAFF
TGTGCCAGCAGCACAGGGACAGGGCTTGTGAACACTGAAGCTTTCTTT
>-|TRBV10-3|TRBD2|TRBJ2-3
CAISESASGRDTQYF
TGTGCCATCAGTGAGTCTGCTAGCGGGAGAGATACGCAGTATTTT
>-|TRBV7-3|-|TRBJ1-2
CASSLRGARGYTF
TGTGCCAGCAGCTTACGGGGGGCGAGAGGCTACACCTTC
>-|TRBV3-1/TRBV3-2|TRBD1|TRBJ2-2
CASIGQGASGELFF
TGTGCCAGCATCGGACAGGGGGCAAGCGGGGAGCTGTTTTTT
>-|TRBV6-2/TRBV6-3|TRBD2|TRBJ2-2
CASSATSGSSRELFF
TGTGCCAGCAGTGCCACTAGCGGGAGTAGCAGGGAGCTGTTTTTT
>-|TRBV5-1|-|TRBJ2-7
CASSLEQLSYEQYF
TGCGCCAGCAGCTTGGAACAGCTCTCCTACGAGCAGTACTTC
>-|TRBV4-2|-|TRBJ1-2
CASSQDERGNYGYTF
TGTGCCAGCAGCCAAGATGAACGGGGTAACTATGGCTACACCTTC
>-|TRBV27|-|TRBJ2-1
CASSLLLKGDNEQFF
TGTGCCAGCAGTTTATTACTGAAGGGAGACAATGAGCAGTTCTTC
>once|TRBV6-2/TRBV6-3|-|TRBJ2-1
CASSYLLVNNEQFF
TGTGCCAGCAGTTATTTACTAGTTAACAATGAGCAGTTCTTC
>-|TRBV21-1|-|TRBJ2-4
CASSEQGAGSRAKNIQYF
TGTGCCAGCAGCGAACAGGGGGCGGGATCTAGGGCCAAAAACATTCAGTACTTC
>-|TRBV9|TRBD2|TRBJ2-5
CASSATGSGTGETQYF
TGTGCCAGCAGCGCCACCGGGAGCGGGACGGGGGAGACCCAGTACTTC
>-|TRBV30|TRBD1|TRBJ2-7
CASAHRGKGEQYF
TGTGCCTCAGCGCACAGGGGAAAAGGCGAGCAGTACTTC
>once|TRBV5-1|TRBD1|TRBJ1-5
CASPTGGSDSNQPQHF
TGCGCCAGCCCGACAGGGGGCTCGGATAGCAATCAGCCCCAGCATTTT
>-|TRBV4-3|-|TRBJ1-6
CASSQDWGGLGSPLHF
TGCGCCAGCAGCCAAGACTGGGGGGGGCTGGGGTCACCCCTCCACTTT
>-|TRBV7-9|TRBD1|TRBJ1-2
CASSSTGTGNGYTF
TGTGCCAGCAGCTCAACTGGGACAGGGAACGGCTACACCTTC
>-|TRBV30|-|TRBJ1-3
CAWSGAQQDLRNTIYF
TGTGCCTGGAGTGGGGCCCAACAAGACCTTAGAAACACCATATATTTT
>-|TRBV4-3|-|TRBJ1-2
CASSQDPQNSYGYTF
TGCGCCAGCAGCCAAGATCCCCAGAACAGCTATGGCTACACCTTC
>-|TRBV30|-|TRBJ1-1
CAWSVMRDTEAFF
TGTGCCTGGAGTGTAATGCGGGACACTGAAGCTTTCTTT
>-|TRBV13|TRBD2|TRBJ2-3
CASSLSIQRDLEYTQYF
TGTGCCAGCAGCTTAAGTATCCAGCGGGATTTGGAATATACGCAGTATTTT
>-|TRBV2|-|TRBJ1-2
CASSLDGSLGYTF
TGTGCCAGCAGTCTAGATGGGAGTCTCGGCTACACCTTC
>-|TRBV4-3|-|TRBJ2-1
CASSQEAAGEQFF
TGCGCCAGCAGCCAAGAGGCAGCAGGTGAGCAGTTCTTC
>once|TRBV5-1|-|TRBJ1-1
CASSLAGANTEAFF
TGCGCCAGCAGCTTGGCAGGGGCGAACACTGAAGCTTTCTTT
>few|TRBV7-8|-|TRBJ2-1
CASSLEYRQGVNNEQFF
TGTGCCAGCAGCTTAGAATATCGGCAGGGTGTGAACAATGAGCAGTTCTTC
>-|TRBV2|-|TRBJ1-4
CASSERQNNEKLFF
TGTGCCAGCAGTGAGCGACAGAATAATGAAAAACTGTTTTTT
>-|TRBV19|TRBD1|TRBJ1-4
CASTQGNEKLFF
TGTGCCAGTACACAGGGGAACGAAAAACTGTTTTTT
>-|TRBV5-1|TRBD2|TRBJ2-3
CASSPGGTSGSSTDTQYF
TGCGCCAGCAGCCCGGGGGGGACTAGCGGTTCTAGCACAGATACGCAGTATTTT
>-|TRBV3-1/TRBV3-2|-|TRBJ2-7
CASSHRGSYEQYF
TGTGCCAGCAGCCACAGAGGCTCCTACGAGCAGTACTTC
>-|TRBV7-2|-|TRBJ2-1
CASSFGWSNYNEQFF
TGTGCCAGCAGCTTTGGGTGGAGCAATTACAATGAGCAGTTCTTC
>-|TRBV27|-|TRBJ2-7
CASTKLGQGLAYEQYF
TGTGCCAGCACCAAATTGGGGCAGGGCCTCGCCTACGAGCAGTACTTC
>-|TRBV11-2|TRBD1|TRBJ2-7
CASSARWTGAEQYF
TGTGCCAGCAGCGCCCGGTGGACAGGCGCCGAGCAGTACTTC
>-|TRBV5-4|-|TRBJ1-1
CASSPGGTNTEAFF
TGTGCCAGCAGCCCAGGCGGGACGAACACTGAAGCTTTCTTT
>-|TRBV24-1|TRBD2|TRBJ2-3
CATSRRRELSTDTQYF
TGTGCCACCAGCAGACGGCGGGAGCTGAGCACAGATACGCAGTATTTT
>-|TRBV7-2|-|TRBJ2-1
CASSLVTTRWFF
TGTGCCAGCAGCTTAGTAACTACGCGCTGGTTCTTC
>-|TRBV5-1|TRBD1|TRBJ2-2
CASSARQGTGELFF
TGCGCCAGCAGCGCACGACAGGGGACCGGGGAGCTGTTTTTT
>-|TRBV6-2/TRBV6-3|TRBD2|TRBJ2-7
CASSRSGSTGEQYF
TGTGCCAGCAGTCGTAGCGGGAGTACGGGTGAGCAGTACTTC
>few|TRBV12-3/TRBV12-4|TRBD1|TRBJ2-7
CASRRQGFEQYF
TGTGCCAGCAGAAGACAGGGGTTCGAGCAGTACTTC
>-|TRBV21-1|-|TRBJ2-1
CASSCRQGHTEGQFF
TGTGCCAGCAGCTGTCGACAGGGCCACACAGAGGGGCAGTTCTTC
>-|TRBV18|-|TRBJ1-6
CASSPNRENSPLHF
TGTGCCAGCTCACCAAACAGGGAGAATTCACCCCTCCACTTT
>-|TRBV6-5|-|TRBJ2-1
CASRTGLPYNEQFF
TGTGCCAGCAGAACGGGACTCCCCTACAATGAGCAGTTCTTC
>-|TRBV6-6|TRBD1|TRBJ2-7
CASSYSIKTGDEQYF
TGTGCCAGCAGTTACTCGATAAAAACAGGGGACGAGCAGTACTTC